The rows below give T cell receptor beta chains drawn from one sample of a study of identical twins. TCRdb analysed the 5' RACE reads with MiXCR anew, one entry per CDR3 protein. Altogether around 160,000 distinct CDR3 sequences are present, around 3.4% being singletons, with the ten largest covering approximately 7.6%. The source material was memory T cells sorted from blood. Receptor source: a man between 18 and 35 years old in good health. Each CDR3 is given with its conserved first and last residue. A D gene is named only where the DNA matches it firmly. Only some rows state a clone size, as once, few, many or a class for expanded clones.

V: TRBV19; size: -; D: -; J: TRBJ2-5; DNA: TGTGCCAGTAGTATAGCGGCCCAAGAGACCCAGTACTTC; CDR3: CASSIAAQETQYF
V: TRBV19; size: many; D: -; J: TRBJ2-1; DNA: TGTGCCAGTAGTCGGACTGACACGACAAATGAGCAGTTCTTC; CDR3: CASSRTDTTNEQFF
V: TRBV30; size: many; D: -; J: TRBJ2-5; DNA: TGTGCCTGGAGTGTACGGTCAGTGTCCCAGTACTTC; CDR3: CAWSVRSVSQYF
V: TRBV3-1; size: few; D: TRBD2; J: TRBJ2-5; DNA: TGTGCCAGCAGCTACCTAGAACTAGCGGGAGGAGAGACCCAGTACTTC; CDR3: CASSYLELAGGETQYF
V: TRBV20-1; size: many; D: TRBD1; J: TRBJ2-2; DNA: TGCAGTGCTAGAGTAGGGACAGGGGGCACCGGGGAGCTGTTTTTT; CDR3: CSARVGTGGTGELFF
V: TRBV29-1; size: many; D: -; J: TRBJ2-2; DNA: TGCAGCGCCTCGAGGGACCCAAACACCGGGGAGCTGTTTTTT; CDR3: CSASRDPNTGELFF
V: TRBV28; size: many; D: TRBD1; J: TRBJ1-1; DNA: TGTGCCAGCAGTCACCTCACAGGGGGCACGGACACTGAAGCTTTCTTT; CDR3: CASSHLTGGTDTEAFF
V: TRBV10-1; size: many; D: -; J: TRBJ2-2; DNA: TGCGCCAGCAGCTCCGGGACGGCCAACACCGGGGAGCTGTTTTTT; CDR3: CASSSGTANTGELFF
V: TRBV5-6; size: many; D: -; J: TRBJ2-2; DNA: TGTGCCAGCAGCTTGGGCTGGGAGCTGTTTTTT; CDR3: CASSLGWELFF
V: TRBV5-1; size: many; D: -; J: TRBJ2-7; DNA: TGCGCCAGCAGCTTGGCCCCGACAGTCCAGAACTACGAGCAGTACTTC; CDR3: CASSLAPTVQNYEQYF
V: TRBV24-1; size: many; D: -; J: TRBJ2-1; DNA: TGTGCCACCAGTGATAGCGGCATCTCCTACAATGAGCAGTTCTTC; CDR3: CATSDSGISYNEQFF
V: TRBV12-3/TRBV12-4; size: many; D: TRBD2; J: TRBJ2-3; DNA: TGTGCCAGCAGCTTACTAGCGGGAGGAACAGATATGCAGTATTTT; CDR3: CASSLLAGGTDMQYF
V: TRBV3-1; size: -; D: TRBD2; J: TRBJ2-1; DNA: TGTGCCAGCAGCCAAGGCGTAGCGGGAGTAGGTAATGAGCAGTTCTTC; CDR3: CASSQGVAGVGNEQFF
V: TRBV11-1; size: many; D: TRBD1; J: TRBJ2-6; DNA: TGTGCCAGCAGCTTATTACAGGGGCCCTCCTCTGGGGCCAACGTCCTGACTTTC; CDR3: CASSLLQGPSSGANVLTF
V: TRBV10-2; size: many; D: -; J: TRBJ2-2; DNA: TGCGCCAGCGGGAGGACAGGGAACACCGGGGAGCTGTTTTTT; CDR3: CASGRTGNTGELFF
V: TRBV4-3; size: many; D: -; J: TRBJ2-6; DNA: TGCGCCAGCAGCCAGTTCGGACAATCCGGGGCCAACGTCCTGACTTTC; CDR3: CASSQFGQSGANVLTF
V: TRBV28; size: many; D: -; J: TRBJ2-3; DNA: TGTGCCAGCAGTTCTATCCACCGTGGAGATACGCAGTATTTT; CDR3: CASSSIHRGDTQYF
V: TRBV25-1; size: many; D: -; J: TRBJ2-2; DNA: TGTGCCAGCCTGCACACCGGGGAGCTGTTTTTT; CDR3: CASLHTGELFF
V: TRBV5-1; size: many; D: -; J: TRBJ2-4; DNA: TGCGCCAGCAGCTCGGCGATAAGGGGGAACATTCAGTACTTC; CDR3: CASSSAIRGNIQYF
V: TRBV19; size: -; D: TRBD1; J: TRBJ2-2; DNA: TGTGCCAGTAGTATGGCCCAGGGGGCTAACACCGGGGAGCTGTTTTTT; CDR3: CASSMAQGANTGELFF
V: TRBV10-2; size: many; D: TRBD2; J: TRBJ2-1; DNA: TGCGCCAGCCTCGGGGGGGCTAGCGGGAGGGTCGGCCACAATGAGCAGTTCTTC; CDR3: CASLGGASGRVGHNEQFF
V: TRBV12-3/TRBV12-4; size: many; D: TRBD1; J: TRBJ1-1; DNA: TGTGCCAGCGGACCCAACAGGGGAGAGACTGAAGCTTTCTTT; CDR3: CASGPNRGETEAFF
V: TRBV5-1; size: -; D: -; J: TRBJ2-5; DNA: TGCGCCAGCTGGAAGGGGGGGCGCCAAGAGACCCAGTACTTC; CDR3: CASWKGGRQETQYF
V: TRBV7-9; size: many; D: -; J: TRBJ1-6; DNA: TGTGCCAGCCAGGTGGGGGGAGATAATTCACCCCTCCACTTT; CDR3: CASQVGGDNSPLHF
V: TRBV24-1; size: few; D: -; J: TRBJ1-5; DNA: TGTGCCACCAGTGATTTGAACGGCAATCAGCCCCAGCATTTT; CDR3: CATSDLNGNQPQHF
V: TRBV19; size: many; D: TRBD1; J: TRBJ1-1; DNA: TGTGCCAGTAGATGGTCCGGGGCAGGGGGCCCGAACACTGAAGCTTTCTTT; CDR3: CASRWSGAGGPNTEAFF
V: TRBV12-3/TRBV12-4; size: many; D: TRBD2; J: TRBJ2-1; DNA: TGTGCCAGCAGTTCCCACCCTACTAGCGGGAGGGCAGGGGGTGAGCAGTTCTTC; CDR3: CASSSHPTSGRAGGEQFF
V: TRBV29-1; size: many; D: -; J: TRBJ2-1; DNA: TGCAGCGTTGTACAGGGCGGGGTCTACAATGAGCAGTTCTTC; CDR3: CSVVQGGVYNEQFF
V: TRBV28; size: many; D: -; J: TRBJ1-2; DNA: TGTGCCAGCAGTCCGCACTTAGACTATGGCTACACCTTC; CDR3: CASSPHLDYGYTF
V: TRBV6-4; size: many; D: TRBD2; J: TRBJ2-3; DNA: TGTGCCAGCAGTGTAGCGGGAGACTCAGATACGCAGTATTTT; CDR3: CASSVAGDSDTQYF
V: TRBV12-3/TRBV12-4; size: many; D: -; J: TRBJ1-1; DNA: TGTGCCACCTCGCTCGGGGTCGGCACTGAAGCTTTCTTT; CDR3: CATSLGVGTEAFF
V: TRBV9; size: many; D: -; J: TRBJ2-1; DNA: TGTGCCAGCAGCGACGACAGGAGCTCCTACAATGAGCAGTTCTTC; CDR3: CASSDDRSSYNEQFF
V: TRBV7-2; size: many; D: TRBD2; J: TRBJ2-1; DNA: TGTGCCAGCAGCCAAGGGGCGGGAGGGATCGGGGAGCAGTTCTTC; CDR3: CASSQGAGGIGEQFF
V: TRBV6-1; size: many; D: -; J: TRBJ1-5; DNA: TGTGCCAGCAGCCCCCCCCGGGACCCGGGCAGCAATCAGCCCCAGCATTTT; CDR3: CASSPPRDPGSNQPQHF